This T cell receptor beta chain emerged from a study of T cells in Graves' hyperthyroidism and ophthalmopathy (dated by TCRdb to between 2017 and 2020). Looking at the study overall: Peripheral blood samples were taken at the time of initial diagnosis, prior to any treatment. The roughly 91 discovery patients were randomly split 7:3 into training and test sets. A discovery cohort of about a hundred patients, roughly 40 with Graves' ophthalmopathy and approximately 55 with stable Graves' hyperthyroidism, was used to find distinguishing TCR V-J signatures. An independent validation cohort of around 19 hyperthyroidism patients and 17 patients who later progressed to ophthalmopathy tested prospective prediction of ophthalmopathy. TCR Vbeta CDR3 sequencing of 130 to 150 peripheral blood samples (over 40 ophthalmopathy, about 74 hyperthyroidism and around 17 progressor patients) is reported in the paper. In addition, the study compared T-cell repertoires in thyroid tissue and in blood from about six Graves' hyperthyroidism patients. After blood sampling, hyperthyroidism patients were treated with methimazole at a starting dose of 30 mg daily, and ophthalmopathy patients were treated with high-dose intravenous methylprednisolone. Broader findings and caveats from the paper: In cross-validation, a model built on a 13 V-J signature told ophthalmopathy apart from stable hyperthyroidism with about 90% sensitivity and roughly 82% specificity, and in testing the same model reached 80%/75%. No statistical method was used to set the sample size in advance, and investigators knew the group allocation. In validation, the model predicted progression to ophthalmopathy a median of about 6 months before onset, with roughly 68% sensitivity and about 72% specificity. Most expanded thyroid clonotypes (frequency above 0.001) were also found in blood, which suggests that blood repertoires may mirror thyroid immune responses.

In regard to this clonotype: There is no known antigen for this receptor. No much larger clone is present one base from it, and per-base qualities are unavailable.

In the ophthalmopathy patients, disease was moderately to severely active, with a Clinical Activity Score of 3 or more, a NOSPECS grade of 4 or more, and a duration of less than 3 months. Patients with uncontrolled infections, other autoimmune diseases, pregnancy or lactation were excluded. Diagnoses were based on clinical symptoms, serum thyroxine and TRAb, thyroid ultrasound and orbital computed tomography. Ficoll-Paque density gradient centrifugation was used to isolate PBMCs from about 10 ml of fresh peripheral blood. Total RNA was extracted using Trizol reagent, and RNA quality was assessed on an Agilent 2100 Bioanalyzer. V and J are truncated by 1 base and 5 bases respectively, leaving an intervening sequence of 8 bases. The CDR3 covers 13 residues, taking in both the cysteine and the phenylalanine. Of all the DNA, just the CDR3 is kept, 39 bases in frame from base 1. Amplification of TCR beta CDR3 regions was carried out from RNA transcripts. A first-round RT-PCR of the TCR CDR3 used the HTBI primer set with the Qiagen OneStep RT-PCR kit. Libraries were constructed in a second round of multiplex PCR, after which size selection and purification were carried out. Libraries were sequenced paired-end with 100 bp reads on an Illumina HiSeq2000. The authors processed their data as follows. Raw data were processed with SOAPnuke, discarding reads with adapters, uncalled bases, mean Phred below 15, or no exact constant-primer or identifier match. High-quality paired reads were merged with COPE v1.2.5, and unique nucleotide sequences were defined as clonotypes. MiTCR v1.1 was used to align the clonotypes against IMGT TRBV, TRBD and TRBJ reference segments. Only V-J combinations with frequency above 0.0001, covering 99.2% of repertoires, were analysed. A TCS score was defined as the ratio between F50 (clonal expansion) and ExV (chaos), using BLOSUM62-based TCRdist between CDR3 peptides within each V-J. Welch's t-statistics and random forest reduced 500 to 650 V-J features to 10 to 15, which were used in a naive Bayes classifier (R e1071). The Morisita-Horn index was used to measure how similar the thyroid and blood repertoires were. TCRdb passed the public sequencing reads through fastp at Q25 and MiXCR, retaining productive beta sequences. Every distinct CDR3 protein forms one entry, paired with its most common genes and DNA. These V and J calls derive from TCRdb rather than the authors' analysis. For this sample there are around 610,000 distinct CDR3 sequences; over 12% appear just once. About 4.5% of the sample lies in the top ten.

The sequenced sample consisted of blood. The source of this sequence is a woman aged 40 to 50 with Graves' ophthalmopathy. The rearrangement combines TRBV12-3 or TRBV12-4 with TRBJ1-2; the D gene cannot be resolved reliably. The sequenced DNA: TGTGCCAGCAGTTTAGATCTCTCATATGGCTACACCTTC. The translation is CASSLDLSYGYTF.